The 5 T cell receptor beta chains given below trace back to one sample, sequenced in a study of shared clonotypes between healthy human individuals. Clones were sequenced by immunoSEQ multiplex PCR, and TCRdb holds only the in-frame ones, with some missing. This table holds 2 million to 2.5 million clones, around 95% found once. Sequenced material: naive CD4+ T cells sorted from blood. The subset here: CD45RA+ positively selected. The source is a man in his late teens or twenties in good health.

The chain joins TRBV30 to TRBJ1-2, with 7 bases lining up with TRBD1. From germline, CDR1 is GTSNPN and CDR2 SVGIG (reference sequence). The CDR3 consists of 14 residues. V shed 2 bases, J shed 4 bases, and the junction held 7 bases outside the gene matches. The CDR3 bases are TGTGCCTGGAGTCTTACCCAGGGGGTCTATGGCTACACCTTC. Translating gives CAWSLTQGVYGYTF.

Comments on this clone: Other DNA sequences in the same sample also yield this CDR3. This sequence joins TRBV4-1 and TRBJ1-5; D unresolved. Germline V lookup: CDR1 MGHRA, CDR2 YSYEKL. With 0 bases removed from V and 4 bases from J, the gap between germline ends came to 4 bases. CDR3 length equals 13 residues. CDR3 residues: CASSQERNQPQHF. The CDR3 DNA sequence: TGCGCCAGCAGCCAAGAACGGAATCAGCCCCAGCATTTT.

V usage is TRBV5-1 and J usage is TRBJ2-7, with D unresolved. The germline V gene encodes CDR1 SGHRS and CDR2 YFSETQ. The V gene lost 5 bases and the J gene lost 0 bases, with 9 bases spanning the gap. The CDR3 loop spans 13 amino acids. CDR3 DNA: TGCGCCAGCAGGCTAGACATCTCCTACGAGCAGTACTTC. Translated, it gives CASRLDISYEQYF. Complete variable domain (other parts from reference TRBV5-1 and TRBJ2-7): KAGVTQTPRYLIKTRGQQVTLSCSPISGHRSVSWYQQTPGQGLQFLFEYFSETQRNKGNFPGRFSGRQFSNSRSEMNVSTLELGDSALYLCASRLDISYEQYFGPGTRLTVT.

The V call is TRBV30, the J call TRBJ2-1; 10 nucleotides agree with TRBD1. Germline CDR1 GTSNPN, CDR2 SVGIG (reference sequence). The CDR3 consists of 14 residues. Trimming cost V 5 bases and J 8 bases; bases outside gene matches: 9. CDR3 sequence reads: CAWYNRDRGDEQFF. In DNA form, the CDR3 reads TGTGCCTGGTATAACCGGGACAGGGGAGATGAGCAGTTCTTC.

V gene TRBV6-5 combines with J gene TRBJ2-3; 8 bases are shared with TRBD1. Germline CDR1 is MNHEY and CDR2 is SVGAGI. The CDR3 contains 14 residues. V lost 6 bases, J lost 5 bases, and 7 bases stayed unmatched. DNA for the CDR3: TGTGCCAGCAGAGTGGACAGGGTTGGAGATACGCAGTATTTT. Translation: CASRVDRVGDTQYF.